Shown below are 22 T cell receptor beta chains from a single sample sequenced in a study of graft-versus-host responses after intestinal transplantation. Tissue from the graft was processed to free its intraepithelial and lamina propria lymphocytes. Libraries were prepared by immunoSEQ multiplex PCR; TCRdb keeps only in-frame clonotypes and omits some of them. Of 15,000 to 20,000 clones listed, 80% were seen once; the top ten hold about 18%. Sequencing used ileum tissue, obtained 95 to 110 days after intestinal transplant. All receptors come from a human patient who received an intestinal transplant, so some T cells may come from the graft donor.

This clone turned up a few times. The CDR3 nucleotides read TGTGCCAGCAGCTGGGTTAGGGCCAACTATGGCTACACCTTC. It yields the protein CASSWVRANYGYTF. The rearrangement uses TRBV5-5 and TRBJ1-2, with D unresolved. The CDR3 loop spans 14 amino acids. Trimming stripped 3 bases from V and 2 bases from J, with 11 bases between. Germline loops: CDR1 SGHKS, CDR2 YYEKEE (reference sequence).

V is TRBV30 and J is TRBJ1-1; D unclear. Per the germline V gene, CDR1 is GTSNPN and CDR2 is SVGIG (reference sequence). The germline V and J ends were trimmed by 0 bases and 0 bases, with 11 bases remaining between them. The CDR3 runs 15 residues. CDR3 nucleotides: TGTGCCTGGAGTGTTTCGGGCGTAATGAACACTGAAGCTTTCTTT. It is translated as CAWSVSGVMNTEAFF. The entire variable domain, with the rest obtained from reference TRBV30 and TRBJ1-1, is as follows: SQTIHQWPATLVQPVGSPLSLECTVEGTSNPNLYWYRQAAGRGLQLLFYSVGIGQISSEVPQNLSASRPQDRQFILSSKKLLLSDSGFYLCAWSVSGVMNTEAFFGQGTRLTVV.

This clone occurred a few times. The chain combines TRBV6-1 with TRBJ1-2; no firm D call. Germline CDR1 reads MNHNS; CDR2 reads SASEGT. The CDR3 length is 15 residues. Trimming cost V 1 base and J 0 bases, with 9 bases left between them. CDR3 nucleotides: TGTGCCAGCAGTGAAGGGCGCAGTCCTAACTATGGCTACACCTTC. Its translation: CASSEGRSPNYGYTF.

The V and J genes are TRBV4-1 and TRBJ2-7; a weak D match, TRBD1 (6 bases). Per the germline V gene, CDR1 is MGHRA and CDR2 is YSYEKL. Trimming took off 3 bases at V and 3 bases at J, with 15 bases between the two ends. The CDR3 runs to 15 residues. CDR3 residues: CASSHRGHLYYEQYF. In nucleotides, the CDR3 is TGCGCCAGCAGCCACCGGGGACACCTTTACTACGAGCAGTACTTC.

The genes are TRBV7-9 and TRBJ2-1; 8 nucleotides line up with TRBD2. Trimming at V came to 0 bases and at J to 1 base, leaving 5 bases not matched to a gene. Germline loops: CDR1 SEHNR, CDR2 FQNEAQ (reference sequence). The CDR3 runs 17 residues. Written as DNA, the CDR3 is TGTGCCAGCAGCTTAGCGAAGCGGGGGCGTTCCTACAATGAGCAGTTCTTC. As protein: CASSLAKRGRSYNEQFF.

The V call is TRBV28, the J call TRBJ2-7; the D is unclear. The CDR3 contains 13 residues. The germline CDR1 and CDR2 sequences are MDHEN and SYDVKM. The V end lost 2 bases, the J end lost 2 bases, and 7 bases lay between the germline ends. Here the CDR3 reads CASSLLVPYEQYF. The CDR3 DNA reads TGTGCCAGCAGTTTACTAGTTCCCTACGAGCAGTACTTC.

V and J are TRBV7-2 and TRBJ1-1, with 7 nucleotides matching TRBD1. This CDR3 has 17 amino acids. The germline V gene encodes CDR1 SGHTA and CDR2 FQGNSA. The junction had 11 bases not matched to a gene; V was cut back by 4 bases and J by 0 bases. This chain's CDR3 is CASSSGQAILMNTEAFF. CDR3 nucleotide sequence: TGTGCCAGCAGCTCCGGACAGGCGATACTCATGAACACTGAAGCTTTCTTT. The full variable domain, in which reference TRBV7-2 and TRBJ1-1 provide the parts outside the CDR3, is GAGVSQSPSNKVTEKGKDVELRCDPISGHTALYWYRQSLGQGLEFLIYFQGNSAPDKSGLPSDRFSAERTGGSVSTLTIQRTQQEDSAVYLCASSSGQAILMNTEAFFGQGTRLTVV.

The chain is built from TRBV6-6 and TRBJ1-1; a possible D gene is TRBD1 (6 bases). The CDR3 spans 13 residues. The germline V gene has CDR1 MNHNY and CDR2 SVGAGI (reference sequence). V lost 7 bases and J lost 4, with 13 bases in between. CDR3 amino acids: CASIGFRGTEAFF. The CDR3, as DNA: TGTGCCAGCATCGGATTCAGGGGCACTGAAGCTTTCTTT.

The chain is built from TRBV7-9 and TRBJ2-1, with 7 bases lining up with TRBD2. The CDR3 loop spans 17 amino acids. V lost 4 bases to trimming and J lost 0 bases; unmatched junction nucleotides: 9. Germline V lookup: CDR1 SEHNR, CDR2 FQNEAQ (reference sequence). The CDR3 spells CASSSPEWEGSYNEQFF. CDR3 sequence (DNA): TGTGCCAGCAGCTCGCCCGAATGGGAGGGCTCCTACAATGAGCAGTTCTTC.

Only a few counts were recorded for this clone. The J gene is TRBJ2-3, the V gene TRBV27; the match to TRBD2 covers 13 bases. There are 13 residues in the CDR3. The V segment lost 6 bases and the J segment 6 bases; nucleotides outside the gene matches: 0. Germline assignment: CDR1 MNHEY and CDR2 SMNVEV (reference sequence). DNA of the CDR3: TGTGCCAGCAGGACTAGCGGGAGGGATACGCAGTATTTT. Translation gives CASRTSGRDTQYF.

The chain has TRBV18 and TRBJ1-2; TRBD1 is a possible D gene (5 bases). The germline V and J ends were trimmed by 4 bases and 2 bases, with 11 bases remaining between them. The CDR3 has 14 residues. Germline CDR1 reads KGHSH; CDR2 reads LQKENI. CDR3 sequence: CASSLDSANYGYTF. CDR3 bases: TGTGCCAGCTCACTAGACAGTGCCAACTATGGCTACACCTTC.

This clone was found a few times. The DNA of the CDR3 is TGTGCCAGCAGCTTAGGGAACAGGGGGCATCCTGGCTACACCTTC. Translation gives CASSLGNRGHPGYTF. The chain uses TRBV7-3 and TRBJ1-2; 9 bases match TRBD1. The CDR3 is 15 residues long. The junction had 8 bases not matched to a gene; V was cut back by 2 bases and J by 7 bases. Germline V gene sequence: CDR1 SGHTA, CDR2 FQGTGA.

The chain carries TRBV5-1 and TRBJ1-2; D unclear. With 1 base removed from V and 4 bases from J, the gap between germline ends came to 17 bases. CDR1 and CDR2 (germline): SGHRS, YFSETQ. The CDR3 extends over 16 amino acids. CDR3 DNA sequence: TGCGCCAGCAGCTTGAATCCAGGAGATTTTTTCTATGGCTACACCTTC. Amino acids: CASSLNPGDFFYGYTF.

The V call is TRBV9, the J call TRBJ2-3; 7 bases fit TRBD2. J was trimmed by 2 bases and V by 4 bases; bases with no gene match: 13. Germline CDR1 and CDR2: SGDLS and YYNGEE. This CDR3 comprises 17 residues. CDR3 residues: CASSTPLPGLPTDTQYF. The CDR3 coding sequence is TGTGCCAGCAGCACTCCCCTACCGGGACTACCCACAGATACGCAGTATTTT.

The rearrangement links TRBV16 to TRBJ1-2; no reliable D call. From germline, CDR1 is KGHSY and CDR2 FQNENV. This CDR3 spans 15 amino acids. The V and J ends lost 5 bases and 4 bases respectively, with 17 bases between them. The CDR3 DNA reads as TGTGCCAGCAGCGGGTGTGTTAGAAAGACCTATGGCTACACCTTC. Protein: CASSGCVRKTYGYTF.

The rearrangement uses TRBV19 and TRBJ1-1; D unclear. CDR1 and CDR2 (germline): LNHDA, SQIVND (reference sequence). The CDR3 is made up of 17 amino acids. Trimming left V 3 bases short and J 1 base short, with 18 bases between. The CDR3 DNA follows: TGTGCCAGTAGTATTCGTTCGGAGAAACCGACGAACACTGAAGCTTTCTTT. Protein: CASSIRSEKPTNTEAFF.

V usage is TRBV19 and J usage is TRBJ2-1, with 9 bases lining up with TRBD1. Trimming at V came to 1 base and at J to 2 bases, leaving 0 bases not matched to a gene. The CDR3 is 15 residues long. Germline V gene lookup returns CDR1 LNHDA and CDR2 SQIVND (reference sequence). CDR3 sequence reads: CASSIGTGAYNEQFF. The CDR3 DNA sequence: TGTGCCAGTAGTATAGGGACAGGGGCCTACAATGAGCAGTTCTTC.

There are a few counts of this clone. CDR3 loop: CASSLFRRQGENTEAFF. Here the CDR3 DNA reads TGTGCCAGCAGCTTGTTCCGCCGACAGGGGGAGAACACTGAAGCTTTCTTT. This chain uses TRBV7-4 with TRBJ1-1, with 9 bases aligning to TRBD1. Germline CDR1 is SGHVT and CDR2 is SQSDAQ. V shed 3 bases, J shed 1 base, and the junction held 9 bases outside the gene matches. This CDR3 comprises 17 residues. The variable domain in full, with the rest retrieved from reference TRBV7-4 and TRBJ1-1, is GAGVSQSPRYKVAKRGRDVALRCDSISGHVTLYWYRQTLGQGSEVLTYSQSDAQRDKSGRPSGRFSAERPERSVSTLKIQRTEQGDSAVYLCASSLFRRQGENTEAFFGQGTRLTVV.

V is TRBV5-1 and J is TRBJ2-7; possible D gene TRBD1, 7 bases. The CDR3 is made up of 16 amino acids. Trimming cost V 0 bases and J 4 bases, with 17 bases left between them. Germline-derived CDR1 and CDR2 are SGHRS and YFSETQ. CDR3 region: CASSLAGGRGAYEQYF. CDR3 DNA: TGCGCCAGCAGCTTGGCCGGTGGCAGGGGGGCGTACGAGCAGTACTTC.

The DNA of the CDR3 is TGCGCCAGCAGCCAAGAGGGTTCGTCTAGCGGCTACACAGATACGCAGTATTTT. This codes for CASSQEGSSSGYTDTQYF. The V gene is TRBV4-3, the J gene TRBJ2-3, with 7 nucleotides matching TRBD2. CDR1 LGHNA and CDR2 YSLEER come from the germline V gene. The CDR3 runs 18 residues. Trimming at V came to 0 bases and at J to 2 bases, leaving 11 bases not matched to a gene.

This clone was found a few times. The V and J genes are TRBV28 and TRBJ2-7; 8 bases map to TRBD1. The V gene end was trimmed by 7 bases and the J gene end by 2 bases; junction bases not matched to a gene: 7. Germline assignment: CDR1 MDHEN and CDR2 SYDVKM. The CDR3 consists of 14 residues. Written as DNA, the CDR3 is TGTGCCAGCATAGGGACAGGTGGTACCTACGAGCAGTACTTC. As protein: CASIGTGGTYEQYF.

The chain employs TRBV27 and TRBJ2-1; D is perhaps TRBD1 or TRBD2 (5 bases each). The CDR3 length is 20 residues. Germline lookup yields CDR1 MNHEY and CDR2 SMNVEV (reference sequence). Between the trimmed V and J ends, which lost 6 bases and 3 bases, there was a span of 30 bases. Here the CDR3 reads CASRPSGPMIMGFGYNEQFF. CDR3 nucleotide sequence: TGTGCCAGCAGACCTTCGGGGCCAATGATCATGGGTTTCGGCTACAATGAGCAGTTCTTC.